This TCR beta chain originates from a study of blood T cell repertoires in COVID-19. For the study at large: T cells, B-cell-depleted T cells, or PBMCs provided the cDNA or gDNA that served as material.

Methods used by the authors: Reference gene primer amplification gave nucleated cell count estimates. This table comes from immunoSEQ multiplex PCR, and its TCRdb copy is limited to in-frame clones, with some not included. V, J and clone size reflect that table, while D and trimming were determined from the DNA. There are 70,000 or so clones in the sample; 83% occur only once, and 5.5% to 7.5% lies in the top ten. The source material was peripheral blood. The clonotype was recovered from a woman between 55 and 75 years old with acute or convalescent COVID-19.

The CDR3 is CASSFTGTDTQYF. CDR3 coding DNA: TGTGCCAGCAGTTTTACAGGCACAGATACGCAGTATTTT. The chain carries TRBV12-3 or TRBV12-4 and TRBJ2-3, with D unclear. The germline V and J ends were trimmed by 3 bases and 1 base, with 5 bases remaining between them. This CDR3 comprises 13 residues.